A single sample is the source of the 26 T cell receptor beta chains below, sequenced in a study of blood T cell repertoires in COVID-19. The method was immunoSEQ multiplex PCR; TCRdb's version includes in-frame clones alone and lacks a portion of them. The sample consists of roughly 450,000 clones, 90% of them appearing once. Material: PBMCs or T cells enriched from blood (not recorded which). These receptors came from a man aged 18 to 30 who had recovered from COVID-19.

The chain combines TRBV7-9 with TRBJ1-2, with 9 nucleotides matching TRBD1. This CDR3 comprises 16 residues. Germline lookup yields CDR1 SEHNR and CDR2 FQNEAQ (reference sequence). Unmatched junction bases numbered 10, after V lost 5 bases and J lost 3 bases. This CDR3 is CASSLTRTGEHYGYTF. CDR3 sequence (DNA): TGTGCCAGCAGCCTAACTCGGACAGGGGAGCACTATGGCTACACCTTC.

This clone was picked up one time. This rearrangement joins TRBV1 to TRBJ1-3; TRBD1, the D gene given by the table, was not confirmed from the DNA. TRBV1 is a pseudogene. CDR3 size: 13 residues. The CDR3 reads CTSSQDGGNTIYF. In DNA, the CDR3 is TGCACCAGCAGCCAAGATGGCGGAAACACCATATATTTT.

This chain links TRBV30 with TRBJ1-5; D unclear. The CDR3 covers 13 residues. Trimming took off 0 bases at V and 9 bases at J, with 12 bases between the two ends. Per germline, CDR1 GTSNPN and CDR2 SVGIG (reference sequence). Here the CDR3 DNA reads TGTGCCTGGAGTGTAGAGCGTCATCGGCCCCAGCATTTT. Protein: CAWSVERHRPQHF. Full variable domain (rest looked up from reference TRBV30 and TRBJ1-5): SQTIHQWPATLVQPVGSPLSLECTVEGTSNPNLYWYRQAAGRGLQLLFYSVGIGQISSEVPQNLSASRPQDRQFILSSKKLLLSDSGFYLCAWSVERHRPQHFGDGTRLSIL.

The chain joins TRBV19 to TRBJ2-1; 11 nucleotides match TRBD2. The trim removed 9 bases at V and 5 bases at J, leaving 18 bases unmatched. Per germline, CDR1 LNHDA and CDR2 SQIVND (reference sequence). CDR3 length equals 18 residues. The CDR3 loop reads CASASGVAGGKWDNEQFF. Written as DNA, the CDR3 is TGTGCCAGCGCCTCGGGGGTAGCGGGAGGGAAATGGGACAATGAGCAGTTCTTC. Drawing the rest from reference TRBV19 and TRBJ2-1, the complete variable domain is DGGITQSPKYLFRKEGQNVTLSCEQNLNHDAMYWYRQDPGQGLRLIYYSQIVNDFQKGDIAEGYSVSREKKESFPLTVTSAQKNPTAFYLCASASGVAGGKWDNEQFFGPGTRLTVL.

V gene TRBV7-9 combines with J gene TRBJ1-2, with a possible D match to TRBD1 (6 bases). With 2 bases removed from V and 6 bases from J, the gap between germline ends came to 16 bases. Germline V gene lookup returns CDR1 SEHNR and CDR2 FQNEAQ (reference sequence). The CDR3 has 15 residues. CDR3 sequence: CASSLTMSGVDGYTF. DNA of the CDR3: TGTGCCAGCAGCTTAACCATGTCAGGGGTGGATGGCTACACCTTC. The full variable domain, rest sourced from reference TRBV7-9 and TRBJ1-2, is DTGVSQNPRHKITKRGQNVTFRCDPISEHNRLYWYRQTLGQGPEFLTYFQNEAQLEKSRLLSDRFSAERPKGSFSTLEIQRTEQGDSAMYLCASSLTMSGVDGYTFGSGTRLTVV.

V and J are TRBV10-3 and TRBJ2-3, with 10 bases identical to TRBD2. With 0 bases clipped from V and 1 base from J, the junction kept 7 bases outside the gene matches. Per the germline V gene, CDR1 is ENHRY and CDR2 is SYGVKD. There are 18 residues in the CDR3. The CDR3 sequence: CAISESGGTSARTDTQYF. In nucleotides, the CDR3 is TGTGCCATCAGTGAGTCGGGTGGGACTAGCGCTCGCACAGATACGCAGTATTTT.

The CDR3 DNA is TGTGCCTACCAGGGCTTCTATGGCTACACCTTC. Residues: CAYQGFYGYTF. The chain carries TRBV30 and TRBJ1-2; TRBD1 might be the D (5 bases). The V and J ends lost 7 bases and 4 bases respectively, with 10 bases between them. Per germline, CDR1 GTSNPN and CDR2 SVGIG (reference sequence). This CDR3 spans 11 amino acids.

The V and J genes are TRBV11-2 and TRBJ2-2, with a tentative D call TRBD1 (6 bases). V lost 6 bases, J lost 4 bases, and 15 bases lay in between. The CDR3 is 15 residues long. The germline gives CDR1 SGHAT, CDR2 FQNNGV. As DNA, the CDR3 is TGTGCCAGCAGTCGAACACAGGGAACCACCGGGGAGCTGTTTTTT. It translates to CASSRTQGTTGELFF.

The chain employs TRBV21-1 and TRBJ1-4; the table names TRBD1, a call not compared with the DNA. TRBV21-1 is recorded as a pseudogene. This CDR3 is built from 18 residues. The CDR3 coding sequence is TGTGCCAGCAGCCAGGCCCTGAAACAGGGAGCAACTAATGAAAAACTGTTTTTT. As protein: CASSQALKQGATNEKLFF.

V usage is TRBV5-1 and J usage is TRBJ1-1; D not resolved. This CDR3 is built from 14 residues. Trimming cost V 4 bases and J 8 bases, with 18 bases left between them. Germline V gene sequence: CDR1 SGHRS, CDR2 YFSETQ. The CDR3 region is CASSRDGTGSEAFF. The CDR3 DNA sequence: TGCGCCAGCAGCAGAGATGGAACGGGGTCCGAAGCTTTCTTT.

This clone was recorded only once. The CDR3: CASGAGLAPTGELFF. The CDR3 bases are TGTGCCAGCGGTGCGGGACTAGCTCCCACCGGGGAGCTGTTTTTT. This chain uses TRBV2 with TRBJ2-2, with 9 nucleotides matching TRBD2. Germline values: CDR1 SNHLY, CDR2 FYNNEI. Trimming at V came to 8 bases and at J to 4 bases, leaving 8 bases not matched to a gene. The CDR3 consists of 15 residues.

This rearrangement joins TRBV20-1 to TRBJ2-7; no reliable D call. V was clipped by 7 bases and J by 6 bases, with 13 bases between them. Germline V gene lookup returns CDR1 DFQATT and CDR2 SNEGSKA (reference sequence). CDR3 length equals 11 residues. The CDR3 loop reads CSGTLLGEQYF. CDR3 nucleotide sequence: TGCAGTGGAACCCTCCTCGGCGAGCAGTACTTC.

In its sample, this clone was seen once. V is TRBV2 and J is TRBJ1-5; TRBD1 aligns across 7 bases. Germline V CDR1 and CDR2: SNHLY, FYNNEI. V dropped 7 bases and J dropped 5; count of bases not matched to a gene: 11. The CDR3 has 15 residues. CDR3 loop: CASMKGTEFYQPQHF. In DNA form, the CDR3 reads TGTGCCAGCATGAAAGGGACAGAGTTTTATCAGCCCCAGCATTTT.

CDR3 sequence (DNA): TGTGCCATCAGTGAGAATATAGTTAGGGGCACTGAAGCTTTCTTT. Residues: CAISENIVRGTEAFF. The V gene is TRBV10-3, the J gene TRBJ1-1, with TRBD1 as a possible D gene (5 bases). The CDR3 length is 15 residues. V was cut by 2 bases and J by 4 bases, with 14 bases left in between. CDR1 is ENHRY, CDR2 SYGVKD, per germline.

V is TRBV10-2 and J is TRBJ1-5; 7 bases agree with TRBD1. Germline CDR1 and CDR2: WSHSY and SAAADI. The CDR3 has 13 residues. Trimming took 6 bases from V and 10 from J; bases not matched to a gene: 9. CDR3 loop: CASRGQPSTPQHF. The CDR3 DNA is TGCGCCAGCAGGGGACAGCCGTCCACTCCCCAGCATTTT.

This clone appeared once. The chain combines TRBV23-1 with TRBJ1-2; 11 nucleotides agree with TRBD1. Being an ORF, TRBV23-1 has a function that is uncertain. V lost 6 bases to trimming and J lost 8 bases; unmatched junction nucleotides: 8. The CDR3 extends over 14 amino acids. The CDR3 reads CASSQRGQGEGYTF. CDR3 DNA sequence: TGCGCCAGCAGCCAAAGGGGACAGGGGGAAGGCTACACCTTC.

CDR3 bases: TGTGCCACCACAGATCGGAACACTGAAGCTTTCTTT. This encodes CATTDRNTEAFF. V and J are TRBV15 and TRBJ1-1; no definite D call. The germline V and J ends were trimmed by 7 bases and 1 base, with 7 bases remaining between them. CDR1 LNHNV and CDR2 YYDKDF come from the germline V gene (reference sequence). CDR3 size: 12 residues.

This chain uses TRBV11-3 with TRBJ2-1, with 7 bases lining up with TRBD2. The germline V gene encodes CDR1 SGHNT and CDR2 YENEEA. The length of the CDR3 is 16 residues. The V segment lost 2 bases and the J segment 5 bases; nucleotides outside the gene matches: 9. CDR3 sequence reads: CASSLSQREGHNEQFF. DNA of the CDR3: TGTGCCAGCAGCTTATCCCAGCGGGAAGGCCACAATGAGCAGTTCTTC.

This clone was found a few times. The CDR3 nucleotides are TGTGCCAGCAGCTTGAGGTACAGGGAGACTGAAGCTTTCTTT. Protein product: CASSLRYRETEAFF. The chain is built from TRBV5-5 and TRBJ1-1; D possibly corresponds to TRBD1 (6 bases). V was clipped by 1 base and J by 5 bases, with 12 bases between them. This CDR3 is built from 14 residues. Germline V gene lookup returns CDR1 SGHKS and CDR2 YYEKEE (reference sequence).

For this clone: Being one base from a much bigger clone, this may be a read error. The chain couples TRBV11-3 to TRBJ1-2, with TRBD1 matching over 7 bases. V trimming: 6 bases; J trimming: 4 bases; junction bases outside the gene matches: 2. Germline V gene lookup returns CDR1 SGHNT and CDR2 YENEEA. The CDR3 runs to 12 residues. The CDR3 loop is CASSWDSYGYTF. CDR3 nucleotide sequence: TGTGCCAGCAGTTGGGACAGCTATGGCTACACCTTC.

CDR3 protein: CASSNAGTGNTIYF. DNA for the CDR3: TGTGCCAGCAGTAATGCAGGGACTGGAAACACCATATATTTT. The chain is built from TRBV25-1 and TRBJ1-3; weak D call: TRBD1 (5 bases). Trimming cost V 5 bases and J 2 bases, with 10 bases left between them. Germline V gives CDR1 MGHDK, CDR2 SYGVNS. The CDR3 runs to 14 residues.

The V and J genes are TRBV10-1 and TRBJ2-1; 11 nucleotides agree with TRBD2. The CDR3 loop spans 15 amino acids. Looked up from germline, CDR1 is WNHNN and CDR2 is SYGVQD (reference sequence). V lost 9 bases, J lost 1 base, and 5 bases stayed unmatched. CDR3 sequence reads: CASSPSGRSYNEQFF. The CDR3 DNA reads TGCGCCAGTAGCCCTAGCGGGAGGTCCTACAATGAGCAGTTCTTC.

This rearrangement joins TRBV14 to TRBJ1-2, with 7 nucleotides matching TRBD1. CDR1 SGHDN and CDR2 FVKESK come from the germline V gene. The trim removed 4 bases at V and 7 bases at J, leaving 3 bases unmatched. The length of the CDR3 is 12 residues. In DNA, the CDR3 is TGTGCCAGCAGCCCCTACAGGGGTGGCTACACCTTC. It specifies CASSPYRGGYTF. The full variable domain, in which reference TRBV14 and TRBJ1-2 provide the parts outside the CDR3, is EAGVTQFPSHSVIEKGQTVTLRCDPISGHDNLYWYRRVMGKEIKFLLHFVKESKQDESGMPNNRFLAERTGGTYSTLKVQPAELEDSGVYFCASSPYRGGYTFGSGTRLTVV.

The chain uses TRBV2 and TRBJ1-5, with 8 bases aligning to TRBD1. Germline lookup yields CDR1 SNHLY and CDR2 FYNNEI. The CDR3 consists of 17 residues. Trimming removed 5 bases from V and 5 bases from J; junction bases left unmatched: 14. The CDR3 is CASSRPLWTGLDQPQHF. In DNA, the CDR3 is TGTGCCAGCAGTAGACCCCTGTGGACAGGGCTTGATCAGCCCCAGCATTTT.

The chain carries TRBV7-2 and TRBJ2-2; TRBD1 matches at 7 bases. CDR1 is SGHTA, CDR2 FQGNSA, per germline. With 0 bases clipped from V and 13 bases from J, the junction kept 5 bases outside the gene matches. The CDR3 loop spans 13 amino acids. This CDR3 is CASSLAGGRGLFF. The CDR3 region has the DNA TGTGCCAGCAGCTTAGCAGGGGGCAGGGGGCTGTTTTTT.

The chain carries TRBV3-1 (or the pseudogene TRBV3-2) and TRBJ2-6; 8 nucleotides match TRBD1. Germline CDR1 is LGHDT and CDR2 is YNNKEL (reference sequence). J was trimmed by 12 bases and V by 0 bases; bases with no gene match: 4. The CDR3 covers 14 residues. CDR3 nucleotides: TGTGCCAGCAGCCAAGATCCACAGGGGGGCGTCCTGACTTTC. Protein product: CASSQDPQGGVLTF.